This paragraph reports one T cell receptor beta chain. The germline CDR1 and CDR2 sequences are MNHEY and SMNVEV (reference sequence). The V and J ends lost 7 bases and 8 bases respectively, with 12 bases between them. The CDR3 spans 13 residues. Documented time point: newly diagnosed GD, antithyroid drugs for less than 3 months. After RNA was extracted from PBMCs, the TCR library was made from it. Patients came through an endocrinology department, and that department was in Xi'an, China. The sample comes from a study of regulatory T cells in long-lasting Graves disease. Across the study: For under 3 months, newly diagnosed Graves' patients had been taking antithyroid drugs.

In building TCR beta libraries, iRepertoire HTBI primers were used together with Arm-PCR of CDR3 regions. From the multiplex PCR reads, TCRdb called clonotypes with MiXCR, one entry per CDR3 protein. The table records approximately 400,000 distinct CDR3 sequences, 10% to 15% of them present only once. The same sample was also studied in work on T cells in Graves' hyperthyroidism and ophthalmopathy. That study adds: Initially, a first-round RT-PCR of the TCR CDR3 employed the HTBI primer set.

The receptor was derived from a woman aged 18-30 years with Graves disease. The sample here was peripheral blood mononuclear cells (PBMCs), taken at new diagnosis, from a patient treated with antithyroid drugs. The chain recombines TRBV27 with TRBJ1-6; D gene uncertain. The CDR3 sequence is CASKRTLDSPLHF. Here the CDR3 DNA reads TGTGCCAGCAAAAGGACTCTGGATTCACCCCTCCACTTT.